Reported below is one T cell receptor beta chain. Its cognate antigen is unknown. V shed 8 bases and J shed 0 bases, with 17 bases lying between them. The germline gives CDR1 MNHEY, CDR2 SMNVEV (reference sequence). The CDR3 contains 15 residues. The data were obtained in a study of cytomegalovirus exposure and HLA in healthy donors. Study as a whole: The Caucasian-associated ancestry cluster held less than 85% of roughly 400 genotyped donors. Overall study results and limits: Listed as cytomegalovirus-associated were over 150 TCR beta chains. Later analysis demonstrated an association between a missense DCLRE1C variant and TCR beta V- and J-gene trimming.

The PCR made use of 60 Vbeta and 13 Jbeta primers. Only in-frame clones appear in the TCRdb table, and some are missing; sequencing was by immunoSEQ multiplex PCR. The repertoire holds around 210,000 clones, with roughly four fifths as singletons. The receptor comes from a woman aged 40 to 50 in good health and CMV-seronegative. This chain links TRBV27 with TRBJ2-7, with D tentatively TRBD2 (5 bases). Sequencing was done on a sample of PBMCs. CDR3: CASSLSRASSYEQYF. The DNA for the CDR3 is TGTGCCAGCTCTCTTTCGAGGGCGAGCTCCTACGAGCAGTACTTC.